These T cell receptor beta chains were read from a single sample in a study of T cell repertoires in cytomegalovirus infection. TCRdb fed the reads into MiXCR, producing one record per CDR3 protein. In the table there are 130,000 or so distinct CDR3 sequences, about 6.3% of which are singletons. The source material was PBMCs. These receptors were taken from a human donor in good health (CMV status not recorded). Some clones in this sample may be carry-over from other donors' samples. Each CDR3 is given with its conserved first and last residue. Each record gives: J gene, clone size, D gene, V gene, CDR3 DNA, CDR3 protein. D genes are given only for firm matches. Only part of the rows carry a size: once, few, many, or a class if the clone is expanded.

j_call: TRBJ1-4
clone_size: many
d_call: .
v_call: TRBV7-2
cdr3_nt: TGTGCCAGCAGCTTAAACCCGGCGGAAAAACTGTTTTTT
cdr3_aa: CASSLNPAEKLFF

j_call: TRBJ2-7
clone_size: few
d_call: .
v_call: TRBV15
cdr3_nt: TGTGCCACCAGCAGACGAGGAGGGGGGCCCTACGAGCAGTACTTC
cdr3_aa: CATSRRGGGPYEQYF

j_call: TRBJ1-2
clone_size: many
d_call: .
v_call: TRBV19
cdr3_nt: TGTGCCAGTAGAACCGAATCTTATGGCTACACCTTC
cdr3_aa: CASRTESYGYTF

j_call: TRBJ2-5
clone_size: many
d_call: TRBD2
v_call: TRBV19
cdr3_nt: TGTGCCAGTAGCTACGTAGCGGGGGGGTCGTATGGAGAGACCCAGTACTTC
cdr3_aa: CASSYVAGGSYGETQYF

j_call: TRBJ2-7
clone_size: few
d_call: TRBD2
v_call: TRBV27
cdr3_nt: TGTGCCAGCGGAGCTAGCGGGCCCTTCCACGAGCAGTACTTC
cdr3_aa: CASGASGPFHEQYF

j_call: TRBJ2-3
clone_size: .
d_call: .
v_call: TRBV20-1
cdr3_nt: TGCAGTGTCCCCGGGGACTTAGGCACAGATACGCAGTATTTT
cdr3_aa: CSVPGDLGTDTQYF

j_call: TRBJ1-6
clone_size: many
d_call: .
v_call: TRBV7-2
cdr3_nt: TGTGCCAGCAGCTTAAGCCAGGGTAATTCACCCCTCCACTTT
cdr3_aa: CASSLSQGNSPLHF

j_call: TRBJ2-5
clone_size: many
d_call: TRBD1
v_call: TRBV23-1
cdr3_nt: TGCGCCAGCAGTAACCGGGACAGGGGGAATGTCAACGGGAAGACCCAGTACTTC
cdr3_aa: CASSNRDRGNVNGKTQYF

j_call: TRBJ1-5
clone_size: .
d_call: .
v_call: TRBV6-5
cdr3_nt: TGTGCCAGCAGTGGGACGGAAAATCAGCCCCAGCATTTT
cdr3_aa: CASSGTENQPQHF

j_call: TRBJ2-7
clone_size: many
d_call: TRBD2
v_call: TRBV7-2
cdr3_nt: TGTGCCAGCAGCTTCAGCGGGGGGCAGGCCTCCTACGAGCAGTACTTC
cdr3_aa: CASSFSGGQASYEQYF

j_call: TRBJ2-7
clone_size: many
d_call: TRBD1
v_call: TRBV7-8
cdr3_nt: TGTGCCAGCAGCTTAGAGTCGACAGGGGCGTACGAGCAGTACTTC
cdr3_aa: CASSLESTGAYEQYF

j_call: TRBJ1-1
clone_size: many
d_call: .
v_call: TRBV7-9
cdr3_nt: TGTGCCAGCAGCTTACACGAAGGGAAGACCACTGAAGCTTTCTTT
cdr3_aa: CASSLHEGKTTEAFF

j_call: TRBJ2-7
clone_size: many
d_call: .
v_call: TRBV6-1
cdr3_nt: TGTGCCAGCAGTGCTAGGGGCGGCGTTTACGAGCAGTACTTC
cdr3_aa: CASSARGGVYEQYF

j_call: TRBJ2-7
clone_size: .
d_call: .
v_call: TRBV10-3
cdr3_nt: TGTGCCATCAGTGAGAGTCAGGGCAGCCAAGAGCAGTACTTC
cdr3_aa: CAISESQGSQEQYF

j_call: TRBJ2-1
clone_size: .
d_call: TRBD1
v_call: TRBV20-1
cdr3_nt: TGCAGTGCTAGAGATCCGTCGGGACAGGGGTTCGGTATCTACAATGAGCAGTTCTTC
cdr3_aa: CSARDPSGQGFGIYNEQFF

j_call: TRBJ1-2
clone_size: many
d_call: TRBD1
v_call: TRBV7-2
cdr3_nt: TGTGCCAGCAGCTCCTCGACAGGGGTTAACTATGGCTACACCTTC
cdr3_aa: CASSSSTGVNYGYTF

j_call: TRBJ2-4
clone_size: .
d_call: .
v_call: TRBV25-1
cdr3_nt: TGTGCCAGCAGTGAATTCTCGGGGGACATTCAGTACTTC
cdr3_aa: CASSEFSGDIQYF

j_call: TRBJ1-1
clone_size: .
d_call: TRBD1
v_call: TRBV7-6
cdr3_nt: TGTGCCAGCAGCTTGAACAGGGGAGCCACTGAAGCTTTCTTT
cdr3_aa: CASSLNRGATEAFF